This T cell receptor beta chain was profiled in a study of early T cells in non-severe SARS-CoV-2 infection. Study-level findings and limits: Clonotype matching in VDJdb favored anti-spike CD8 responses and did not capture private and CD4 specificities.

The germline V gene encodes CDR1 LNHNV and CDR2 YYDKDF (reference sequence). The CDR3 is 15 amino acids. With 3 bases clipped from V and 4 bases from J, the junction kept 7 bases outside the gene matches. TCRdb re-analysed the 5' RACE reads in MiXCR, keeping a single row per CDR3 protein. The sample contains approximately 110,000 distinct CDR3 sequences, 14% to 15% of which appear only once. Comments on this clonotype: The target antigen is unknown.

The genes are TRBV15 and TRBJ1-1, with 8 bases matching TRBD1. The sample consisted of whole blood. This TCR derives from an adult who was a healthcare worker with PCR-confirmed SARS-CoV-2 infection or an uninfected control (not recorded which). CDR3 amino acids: CATSRAPTGVTEAFF. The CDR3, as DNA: TGTGCCACCAGCAGGGCCCCGACAGGGGTCACTGAAGCTTTCTTT.